Each of the 14 T cell receptor beta chains below was sequenced from the same sample in a study of OX40 agonist ivuxolimab in advanced cancers. The repertoire was sequenced with immunoSEQ multiplex PCR; TCRdb's copy has only in-frame clones and lacks some. In the table there are almost 85,000 clones, 94% of which are singletons. This specimen was CD4+ or CD8+ T cells sorted from blood, taken in a trial of the OX40 agonist ivuxolimab. These receptors all stem from an adult with an advanced solid tumor such as melanoma, head and neck, liver or kidney cancer.

The rearrangement links TRBV7-9 to TRBJ2-5, with TRBD1 matching 8 bases. The J call may be faulty, since TRBJ2-7 better matches the DNA end. CDR1 SEHNR and CDR2 FQNEAQ come from the germline V gene (reference sequence). The CDR3 spans 15 residues. CDR3 DNA: TGTGCCAGCAGCACCCCGGGACAGGCGGCCTACGAGCAGTACTTC. Encoded protein: CASSTPGQAAYEQYF.

This clone appeared once. The V gene is TRBV9, the J gene TRBJ2-3; 7 bases agree with TRBD1. There are 15 residues in the CDR3. Germline CDR1 is SGDLS and CDR2 is YYNGEE. J gave up 5 bases and V 4 bases, and 10 bases lay outside the gene matches. CDR3 DNA sequence: TGTGCCAGCAGCACATCAGGGGGTCGGGGAGATACGCAGTATTTT. Protein product: CASSTSGGRGDTQYF.

The chain employs TRBV7-6 and TRBJ1-1, with D possibly being TRBD1 (5 bases). Trimming removed 8 bases at V and 3 bases at J, with 13 bases between. The CDR3 length is 13 residues. From germline, CDR1 is SGHVS and CDR2 FNYEAQ. This chain's CDR3 is CASAYRDYTEAFF. The CDR3 DNA sequence: TGTGCCAGCGCGTACCGGGACTACACTGAAGCTTTCTTT. The variable domain in full, completed from reference TRBV7-6 and TRBJ1-1, reads GAGVSQSPRYKVTKRGQDVALRCDPISGHVSLYWYRQALGQGPEFLTYFNYEAQQDKSGLPNDRFSAERPEGSISTLTIQRTEQRDSAMYRCASAYRDYTEAFFGQGTRLTVV.

The CDR3 DNA follows: TGCGCCAGCAGTGAGATAGGTAGCGGGGGCGCCTACGAGCAGTACTTC. Residues: CASSEIGSGGAYEQYF. The rearrangement uses TRBV10-2 and TRBJ2-7; 9 positions agree with TRBD2. The V and J ends lost 2 bases and 2 bases, in that order; junction bases with no gene match: 7. This CDR3 is built from 16 residues. CDR1 WSHSY and CDR2 SAAADI come from the germline V gene.

The chain employs TRBV18 and TRBJ2-7, with 9 positions matching TRBD2. Germline assignment: CDR1 KGHSH and CDR2 LQKENI. This CDR3 is built from 15 residues. V gave up 6 bases and J gave up 6 bases; unmatched junction bases: 12. The CDR3 DNA reads as TGTGCCAGCTCGCTACGAACTAGCGGGCCTTTCGAGCAGTACTTC. It specifies CASSLRTSGPFEQYF.

The rearrangement uses TRBV5-8 and TRBJ2-1; D call uncertain. The CDR3 spans 15 residues. Per germline, CDR1 SGHTS and CDR2 YDEGEE. Trimming shortened V by 2 bases and J by 4 bases, and 13 bases separated the two germline ends. DNA of the CDR3: TGTGCCAGCAGCTTTAAAGTTCGGCTTTACAATGAGCAGTTCTTC. Its protein is CASSFKVRLYNEQFF.

The gene calls are TRBV5-5 and TRBJ2-7; D remains ambiguous. Germline assignment: CDR1 SGHKS and CDR2 YYEKEE (reference sequence). The CDR3 loop spans 11 amino acids. V was clipped by 3 bases and J by 3 bases, with 4 bases between them. As DNA, the CDR3 is TGTGCCAGCAGCTCCATCTACGAGCAGTACTTC. As protein: CASSSIYEQYF.

The rearrangement links TRBV6-5 to TRBJ1-1; D is uncertain. With 0 bases removed from V and 1 base from J, the gap between germline ends came to 9 bases. This CDR3 region has 15 residues. CDR1 and CDR2 from the germline V gene are MNHEY and SVGAGI. The CDR3 region is CASSYSPGRNTEAFF. The CDR3 DNA reads TGTGCCAGCAGTTACTCACCGGGGAGGAACACTGAAGCTTTCTTT.

V is TRBV6-5 and J is TRBJ2-5, with 12 bases that match TRBD2. The J call is uncertain, as TRBJ2-7 better fits the DNA end. Germline values: CDR1 MNHEY, CDR2 SVGAGI. The CDR3 is 16 amino acids. The DNA for the CDR3 is TGTGCCAGCAGTTCCCCTAGCGGGAGGGTACCCTACGAGCAGTACTTC. Protein: CASSSPSGRVPYEQYF.

The chain has TRBV6-5 and TRBJ1-1; no reliable D call. CDR1 MNHEY and CDR2 SVGAGI come from the germline V gene. Trimming cost V 2 bases and J 0 bases, with 7 bases left between them. The CDR3 covers 14 residues. Here the CDR3 DNA reads TGTGCCAGCAGTTACCGGCGTGTGAACACTGAAGCTTTCTTT. Translation: CASSYRRVNTEAFF.

The genes are TRBV30 and TRBJ1-5; D unclear. From germline, CDR1 is GTSNPN and CDR2 SVGIG (reference sequence). The CDR3 extends over 14 amino acids. V shed 1 base and J shed 0 bases, with 7 bases lying between them. The CDR3 sequence is CAWSADYSNQPQHF. CDR3 DNA: TGTGCCTGGAGTGCAGATTATAGCAATCAGCCCCAGCATTTT.

This clone came up a few times. The J gene is TRBJ2-2, the V gene TRBV9; tentatively, D is TRBD2 (5 bases). Germline lookup yields CDR1 SGDLS and CDR2 YYNGEE. The CDR3 is made up of 17 amino acids. V was pared by 0 bases and J by 3 bases, with 15 bases between. This chain's CDR3 is CASSVVRTPAYTGELFF. The CDR3 nucleotides read TGTGCCAGCAGCGTAGTTCGGACTCCGGCCTACACCGGGGAGCTGTTTTTT.

The V and J genes are TRBV7-9 and TRBJ2-2; D remains ambiguous. V was trimmed by 1 base and J by 3 bases, leaving 12 bases between them. Germline CDR1 SEHNR, CDR2 FQNEAQ (reference sequence). This CDR3 contains 16 residues. The CDR3 DNA reads TGTGCCAGCAGCTTAGTTTCTCTCGGGTACACCGGGGAGCTGTTTTTT. It translates to CASSLVSLGYTGELFF.

The chain employs TRBV4-3 and TRBJ1-3, with D possibly matching TRBD1 (5 bases). The CDR3 length is 17 residues. Between the trimmed V and J ends, which lost 0 bases and 0 bases, there was a span of 12 bases. Germline values: CDR1 LGHNA, CDR2 YSLEER. The CDR3 here is CASSQEIPGSSGNTIYF. Here the CDR3 DNA reads TGCGCCAGCAGCCAAGAAATTCCAGGGAGCTCTGGAAACACCATATATTTT.